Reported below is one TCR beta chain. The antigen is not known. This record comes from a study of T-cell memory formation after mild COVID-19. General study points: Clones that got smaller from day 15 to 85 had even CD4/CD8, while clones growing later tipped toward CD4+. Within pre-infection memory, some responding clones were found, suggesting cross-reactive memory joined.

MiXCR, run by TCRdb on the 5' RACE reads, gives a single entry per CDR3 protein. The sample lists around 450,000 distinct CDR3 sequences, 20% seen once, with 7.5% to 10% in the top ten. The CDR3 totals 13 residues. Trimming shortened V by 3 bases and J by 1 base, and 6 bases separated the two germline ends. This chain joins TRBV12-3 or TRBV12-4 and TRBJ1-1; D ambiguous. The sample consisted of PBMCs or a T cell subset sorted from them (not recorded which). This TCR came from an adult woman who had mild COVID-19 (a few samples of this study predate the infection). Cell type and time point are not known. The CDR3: CASSFNQNTEAFF. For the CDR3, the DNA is TGTGCCAGCAGTTTCAATCAGAACACTGAAGCTTTCTTT.